The clone carrying this T cell receptor beta chain was found a few times. This specimen belongs to a study of T cell changes during pregnancy in multiple sclerosis. The CDR3 has 14 residues. From germline, CDR1 is LNHDA and CDR2 SQIVND (reference sequence). Trimming shortened V by 0 bases and J by 3 bases, and 7 bases separated the two germline ends. Assay used: immunoSEQ multiplex PCR; TCRdb lists only in-frame clones, some missing. The table has 36,000 or so clones, more than 70% seen once; the top ten hold approximately 0.5%. The material sequenced was CD4+ T cells from peripheral blood mononuclear cells, taken in the first trimester of pregnancy. The rearrangement uses TRBV19 and TRBJ2-3; D is unclear. The TCR was taken from a female donor with multiple sclerosis, enrolled in a pregnancy study. The chain's CDR3 is CASSIDRQTDTQYF. The CDR3 bases are TGTGCCAGTAGTATAGATCGCCAGACAGATACGCAGTATTTT.